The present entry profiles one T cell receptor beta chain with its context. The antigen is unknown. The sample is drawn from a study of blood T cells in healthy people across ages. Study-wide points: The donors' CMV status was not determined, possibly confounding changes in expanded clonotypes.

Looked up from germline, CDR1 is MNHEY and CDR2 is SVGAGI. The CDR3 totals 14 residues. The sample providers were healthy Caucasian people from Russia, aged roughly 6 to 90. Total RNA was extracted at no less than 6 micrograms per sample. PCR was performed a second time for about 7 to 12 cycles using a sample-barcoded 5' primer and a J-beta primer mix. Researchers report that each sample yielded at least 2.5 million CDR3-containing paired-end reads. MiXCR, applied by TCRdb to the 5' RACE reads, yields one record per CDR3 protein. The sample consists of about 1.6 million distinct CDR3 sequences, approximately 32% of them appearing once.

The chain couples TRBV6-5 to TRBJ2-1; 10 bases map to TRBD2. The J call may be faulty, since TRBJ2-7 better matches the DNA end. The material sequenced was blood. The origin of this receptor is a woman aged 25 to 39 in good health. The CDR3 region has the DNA TGTGCCAGCAGGATAGCGGGAGGTTACAATGAGCAGTACTTC. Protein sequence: CASRIAGGYNEQYF.